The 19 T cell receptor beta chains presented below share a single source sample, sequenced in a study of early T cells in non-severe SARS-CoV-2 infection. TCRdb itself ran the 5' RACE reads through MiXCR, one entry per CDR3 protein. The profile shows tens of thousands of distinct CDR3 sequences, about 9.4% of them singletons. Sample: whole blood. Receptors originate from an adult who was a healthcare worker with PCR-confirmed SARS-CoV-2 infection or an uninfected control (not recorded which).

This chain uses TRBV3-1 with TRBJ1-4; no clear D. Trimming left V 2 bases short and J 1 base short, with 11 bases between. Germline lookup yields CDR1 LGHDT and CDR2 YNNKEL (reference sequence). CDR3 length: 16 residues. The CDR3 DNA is TGTGCCAGCAGCCAACCCGGACTCGGAACTAATGAAAAACTGTTTTTT. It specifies CASSQPGLGTNEKLFF.

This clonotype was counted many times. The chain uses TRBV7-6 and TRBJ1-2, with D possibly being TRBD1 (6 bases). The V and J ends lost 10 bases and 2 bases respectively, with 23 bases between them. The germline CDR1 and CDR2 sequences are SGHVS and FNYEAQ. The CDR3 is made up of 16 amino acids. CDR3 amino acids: CATSAGTQNLNYGYTF. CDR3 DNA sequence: TGTGCCACCTCGGCGGGGACACAAAATTTAAACTATGGCTACACCTTC.

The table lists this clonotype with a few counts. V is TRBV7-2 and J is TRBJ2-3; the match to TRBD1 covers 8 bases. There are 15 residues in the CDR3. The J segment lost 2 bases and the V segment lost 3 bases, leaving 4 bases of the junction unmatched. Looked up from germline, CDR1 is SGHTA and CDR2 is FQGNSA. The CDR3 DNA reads TGTGCCAGCAGCTTCCAGGGGGCGTACACAGATACGCAGTATTTT. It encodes CASSFQGAYTDTQYF.

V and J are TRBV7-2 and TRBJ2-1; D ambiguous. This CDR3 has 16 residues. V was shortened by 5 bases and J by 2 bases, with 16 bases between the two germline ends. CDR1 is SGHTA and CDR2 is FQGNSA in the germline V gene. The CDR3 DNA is TGTGCCAGCAGCCCGAGGCTAGGGCCTGCCTACAATGAGCAGTTCTTC. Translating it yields CASSPRLGPAYNEQFF.

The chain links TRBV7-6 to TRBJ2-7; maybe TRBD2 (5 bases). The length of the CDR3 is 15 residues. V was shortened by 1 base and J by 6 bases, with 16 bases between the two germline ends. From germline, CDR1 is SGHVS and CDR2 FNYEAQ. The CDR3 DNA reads TGTGCCAGCAGCTTAGGGCAGAGTCCGGGGATCGAGCAGTACTTC. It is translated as CASSLGQSPGIEQYF.

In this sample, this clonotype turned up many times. CDR3 amino acids: CASSRKTPSSGSNEKLFF. In nucleotides, the CDR3 is TGTGCCAGCAGCAGAAAGACTCCTTCAAGTGGGTCTAATGAAAAACTGTTTTTT. The rearrangement uses TRBV7-2 and TRBJ1-4; D remains ambiguous. V was pared by 5 bases and J by 3 bases, with 22 bases between. This CDR3 has 18 amino acids. From germline, CDR1 is SGHTA and CDR2 FQGNSA.

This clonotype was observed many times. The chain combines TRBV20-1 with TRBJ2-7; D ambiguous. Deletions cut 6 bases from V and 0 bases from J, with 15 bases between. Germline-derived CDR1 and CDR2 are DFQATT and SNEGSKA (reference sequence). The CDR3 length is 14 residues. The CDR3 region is CSASVLRSSYEQYF. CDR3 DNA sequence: TGCAGTGCCTCAGTACTACGGAGCTCCTACGAGCAGTACTTC.

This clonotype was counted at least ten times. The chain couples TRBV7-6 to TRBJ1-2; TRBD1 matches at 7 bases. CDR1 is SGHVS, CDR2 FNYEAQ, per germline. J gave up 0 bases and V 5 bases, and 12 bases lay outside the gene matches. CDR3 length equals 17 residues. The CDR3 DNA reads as TGTGCCAGCAGCGCGTACCCCGGGACAGCGGCTAACTATGGCTACACCTTC. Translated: CASSAYPGTAANYGYTF. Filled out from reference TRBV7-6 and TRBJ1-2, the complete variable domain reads GAGVSQSPRYKVTKRGQDVALRCDPISGHVSLYWYRQALGQGPEFLTYFNYEAQQDKSGLPNDRFSAERPEGSISTLTIQRTEQRDSAMYRCASSAYPGTAANYGYTFGSGTRLTVV.

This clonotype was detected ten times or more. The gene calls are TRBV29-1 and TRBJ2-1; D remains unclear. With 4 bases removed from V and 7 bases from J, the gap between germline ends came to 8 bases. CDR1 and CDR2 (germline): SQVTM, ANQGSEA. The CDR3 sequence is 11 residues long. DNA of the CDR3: TGCAGCGTTGTTCTCGCAAATGAGCAGTTCTTC. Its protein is CSVVLANEQFF.

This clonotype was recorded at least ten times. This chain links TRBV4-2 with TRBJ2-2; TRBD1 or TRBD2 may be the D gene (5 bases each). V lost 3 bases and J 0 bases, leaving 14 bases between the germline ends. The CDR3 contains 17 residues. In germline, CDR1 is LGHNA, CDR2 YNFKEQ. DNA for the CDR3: TGTGCCAGCAGCCAGAGAGGGGCACCCGCGAACACCGGGGAGCTGTTTTTT. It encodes CASSQRGAPANTGELFF.

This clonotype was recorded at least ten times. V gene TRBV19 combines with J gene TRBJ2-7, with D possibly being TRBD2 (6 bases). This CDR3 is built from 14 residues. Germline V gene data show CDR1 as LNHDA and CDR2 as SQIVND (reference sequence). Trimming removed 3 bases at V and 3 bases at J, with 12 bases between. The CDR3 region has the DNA TGTGCCAGTAGTATTTCCGGGAGTGACTACGAGCAGTACTTC. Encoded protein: CASSISGSDYEQYF. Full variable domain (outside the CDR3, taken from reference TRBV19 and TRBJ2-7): DGGITQSPKYLFRKEGQNVTLSCEQNLNHDAMYWYRQDPGQGLRLIYYSQIVNDFQKGDIAEGYSVSREKKESFPLTVTSAQKNPTAFYLCASSISGSDYEQYFGPGTRLTVT.

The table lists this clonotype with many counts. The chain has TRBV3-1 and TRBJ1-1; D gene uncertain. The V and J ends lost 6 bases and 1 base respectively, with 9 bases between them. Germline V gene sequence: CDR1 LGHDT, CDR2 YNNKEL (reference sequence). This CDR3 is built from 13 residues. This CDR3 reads CASSVPGNTEAFF. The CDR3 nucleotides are TGTGCCAGCAGTGTACCAGGGAACACTGAAGCTTTCTTT.

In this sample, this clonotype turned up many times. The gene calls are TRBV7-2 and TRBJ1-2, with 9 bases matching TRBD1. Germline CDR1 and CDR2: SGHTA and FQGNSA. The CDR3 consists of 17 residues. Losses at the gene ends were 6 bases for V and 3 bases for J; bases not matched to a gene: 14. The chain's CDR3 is CASRTTTGQGNHYGYTF. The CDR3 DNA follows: TGTGCCAGCAGGACAACCACGGGACAGGGAAATCACTATGGCTACACCTTC. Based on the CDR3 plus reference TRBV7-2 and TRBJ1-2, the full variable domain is GAGVSQSPSNKVTEKGKDVELRCDPISGHTALYWYRQSLGQGLEFLIYFQGNSAPDKSGLPSDRFSAERTGGSVSTLTIQRTQQEDSAVYLCASRTTTGQGNHYGYTFGSGTRLTVV.

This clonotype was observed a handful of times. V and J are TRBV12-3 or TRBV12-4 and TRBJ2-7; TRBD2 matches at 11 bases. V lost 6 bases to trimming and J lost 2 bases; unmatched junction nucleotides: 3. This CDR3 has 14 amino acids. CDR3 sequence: CASRPSGGTYEQYF. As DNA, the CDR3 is TGTGCCAGCAGACCTAGCGGGGGGACCTACGAGCAGTACTTC.

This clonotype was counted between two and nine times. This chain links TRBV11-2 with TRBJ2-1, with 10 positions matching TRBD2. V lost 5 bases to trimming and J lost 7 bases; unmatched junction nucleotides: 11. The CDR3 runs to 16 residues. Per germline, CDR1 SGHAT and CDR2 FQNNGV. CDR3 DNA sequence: TGTGCCAGCAGCCCAGGCCTAGCGGGAGTAGGAAATGAGCAGTTCTTC. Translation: CASSPGLAGVGNEQFF.

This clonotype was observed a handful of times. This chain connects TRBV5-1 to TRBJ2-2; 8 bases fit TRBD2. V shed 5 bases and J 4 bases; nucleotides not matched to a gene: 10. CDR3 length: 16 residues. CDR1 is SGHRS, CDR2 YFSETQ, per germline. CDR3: CASSSSGSLGTGELFF. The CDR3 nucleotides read TGCGCCAGCAGTTCGAGCGGGAGTCTTGGCACCGGGGAGCTGTTTTTT.

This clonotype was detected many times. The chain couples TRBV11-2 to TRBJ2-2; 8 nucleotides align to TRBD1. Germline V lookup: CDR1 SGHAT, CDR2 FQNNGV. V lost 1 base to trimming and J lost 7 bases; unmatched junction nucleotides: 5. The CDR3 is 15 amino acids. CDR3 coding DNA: TGTGCCAGCAGCTTAGCATCAGGGGGCCACGGGGAGCTGTTTTTT. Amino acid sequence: CASSLASGGHGELFF.

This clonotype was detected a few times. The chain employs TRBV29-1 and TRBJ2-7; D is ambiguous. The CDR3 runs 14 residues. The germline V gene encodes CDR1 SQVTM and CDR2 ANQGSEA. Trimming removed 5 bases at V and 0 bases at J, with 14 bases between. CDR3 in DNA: TGCAGCGTTAGCCCGGGCGGAAGCTCCTACGAGCAGTACTTC. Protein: CSVSPGGSSYEQYF.

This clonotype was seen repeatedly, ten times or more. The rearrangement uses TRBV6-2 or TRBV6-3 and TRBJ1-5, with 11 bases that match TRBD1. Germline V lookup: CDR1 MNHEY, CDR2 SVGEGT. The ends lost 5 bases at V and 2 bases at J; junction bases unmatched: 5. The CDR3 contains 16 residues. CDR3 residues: CASSERTGGGNQPQHF. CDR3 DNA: TGTGCCAGCAGTGAGCGGACAGGGGGCGGCAATCAGCCCCAGCATTTT.